The present T cell receptor beta chain was sequenced within a study of molecular identifiers for immune sequencing clone quantification. As for the study in general: Replicate experiments divided RNA from about 21,000 or 97,000 naive CD8 cells into five parts and sequenced four. Study findings and constraints: Jurkat TCR RNA from one cell was spiked into 1 million or so naive cells, and it was reportedly detectable there.

Generation of bulk TCR libraries relied on previously described methods and listed TCR primers. A single record per CDR3 protein comes from TCRdb applying MiXCR to the PCR reads. This table holds about 640,000 distinct CDR3 sequences, just under 20% found once. Investigators produced naive CD8 libraries from approximately 20,000 to 1,000,000 sorted cells, drawing on 10%, 30% or 50% RNA. The CDR3 is 16 amino acids. The ends were cut back, 4 bases at V and 2 bases at J, with 18 bases in the middle. Germline-derived CDR1 and CDR2 are MDHEN and SYDVKM. Notes on this clonotype: Its target is unknown.

Sequenced material: naive CD8+ T cells from blood, with Jurkat cell RNA spiked in. Subset here: FACS-sorted CD8+CD4-CCR7+CD45RA+ naive T cells. The sequence was obtained from a human donor in good health. Some libraries in this study had Jurkat cell RNA spiked in. The chain carries TRBV28 and TRBJ2-7, with D hard to call. The CDR3: CASSSEMTHVTYEQYF. The CDR3 DNA reads as TGTGCCAGCAGTTCCGAAATGACACACGTTACCTACGAGCAGTACTTC.